The T cell receptor beta chain described here comes from a study of T cell changes during pregnancy in multiple sclerosis. Germline V gene sequence: CDR1 SNHLY, CDR2 FYNNEI. The CDR3 is 15 residues long. With 6 bases clipped from V and 3 bases from J, the junction kept 6 bases outside the gene matches. The protocol was immunoSEQ multiplex PCR, while the TCRdb copy is restricted to in-frame clones and leaves out a portion. In the table there are tens of thousands of clones, 90% of which are singletons. The sequences come from peripheral blood, collected in the first trimester of pregnancy. The receptor was isolated from a female donor in good health, enrolled as a control in a pregnancy study. This sequence joins TRBV2 and TRBJ2-2, with 8 bases that match TRBD1. The CDR3 DNA is TGTGCCAGCAGCCGGGACAGGAGATACACCGGGGAGCTGTTTTTT. It translates to CASSRDRRYTGELFF.